A selection of T cell receptor beta chains follows, all from one sample in a study of blood T cell repertoires in COVID-19. Data came from immunoSEQ multiplex PCR; TCRdb stores just in-frame clones and leaves some out. The sample holds some 110,000 clones; about 85% are singletons and the top ten take over 1.2%. Sequenced input: peripheral blood. Receptors were obtained from a man aged 40-50 years with acute or convalescent COVID-19. Each CDR3 is given with its conserved first and last residue. The D gene is left open where the match is weak. Size is omitted from some rows. Given values are once, few, many or a class for expanded clones.

clone_size: .
d_call: TRBD1
v_call: TRBV10-3
j_call: TRBJ2-7
cdr3_nt: TGTGCCATCAGTGGACAGGGGACCGCCTACGAGCAGTACTTC
cdr3_aa: CAISGQGTAYEQYF

clone_size: .
d_call: TRBD2
v_call: TRBV7-9
j_call: TRBJ2-1
cdr3_nt: TGTGCCAGCAGCCAGAGGACTAGCGGGACCTACAATGAGCAGTTCTTC
cdr3_aa: CASSQRTSGTYNEQFF

clone_size: .
d_call: .
v_call: TRBV4-1
j_call: TRBJ2-5
cdr3_nt: TGCGCCAGCAGCCAAGTAACAGAGATCCAAGAGACCCAGTACTTC
cdr3_aa: CASSQVTEIQETQYF

clone_size: .
d_call: .
v_call: TRBV5-1
j_call: TRBJ2-6
cdr3_nt: TGCGCCAGCTATAGGGGCGGCTCTGGGGCCAACGTCCTGACTTTC
cdr3_aa: CASYRGGSGANVLTF

clone_size: .
d_call: TRBD2
v_call: TRBV7-8
j_call: TRBJ2-3
cdr3_nt: TGTGCCACCCAGCGGGGTTTCACAGATACGCAGTATTTT
cdr3_aa: CATQRGFTDTQYF

clone_size: .
d_call: .
v_call: TRBV4-1
j_call: TRBJ1-6
cdr3_nt: TGCGCCAGCAGCCATGAAGGACGAACTAGTAATTCACCCCTCCACTTT
cdr3_aa: CASSHEGRTSNSPLHF

clone_size: .
d_call: TRBD2
v_call: TRBV2
j_call: TRBJ2-3
cdr3_nt: TGTGCCAGCAGCCCCGGGGGGTACACAGATACGCAGTATTTT
cdr3_aa: CASSPGGYTDTQYF

clone_size: .
d_call: .
v_call: TRBV7-8
j_call: TRBJ1-5
cdr3_nt: TGTGCCAGCAGCTTAGACAGCCATAGCAATCAGCCCCAGCATTTT
cdr3_aa: CASSLDSHSNQPQHF

clone_size: few
d_call: TRBD1
v_call: TRBV6-5
j_call: TRBJ2-7
cdr3_nt: TGTGCCAGCAGTTCGGCGGGGACAGGGGACTACGAGCAGTACTTC
cdr3_aa: CASSSAGTGDYEQYF

clone_size: .
d_call: .
v_call: TRBV28
j_call: TRBJ2-3
cdr3_nt: TGTGCCATTGGGGGAGGTTTCACAGATACGCAGTATTTT
cdr3_aa: CAIGGGFTDTQYF

clone_size: .
d_call: .
v_call: TRBV11-2
j_call: TRBJ2-1
cdr3_nt: TGTGCCAGCAGCTTAGATAGGACTAATGAGCAGTTCTTC
cdr3_aa: CASSLDRTNEQFF

clone_size: .
d_call: .
v_call: TRBV19
j_call: TRBJ1-6
cdr3_nt: TGTGCCAGTAGTCGCTCGAGCTCCTATAATTCACCCCTCCACTTT
cdr3_aa: CASSRSSSYNSPLHF

clone_size: .
d_call: TRBD1
v_call: TRBV5-1
j_call: TRBJ1-1
cdr3_nt: TGCGCCAGCAGCTTGAAGGGGGCCGGATCGAACACTGAAGCTTTCTTT
cdr3_aa: CASSLKGAGSNTEAFF

clone_size: .
d_call: .
v_call: TRBV6-5
j_call: TRBJ1-6
cdr3_nt: TGTGCCAGCAGTTACTACGGCACGACAGGCTCACCCCTCCACTTT
cdr3_aa: CASSYYGTTGSPLHF

clone_size: few
d_call: .
v_call: TRBV3-1/TRBV3-2
j_call: TRBJ1-4
cdr3_nt: TGTGCCAGCAGCAGTCCCCTTGTCATCTACAGGGATTTAGAAAAACTGTTTTTT
cdr3_aa: CASSSPLVIYRDLEKLFF

clone_size: .
d_call: .
v_call: TRBV4-2
j_call: TRBJ1-1
cdr3_nt: TGTGCCAGCAGCCTGTCGATGCCAGGGGACACTGAAGCTTTCTTT
cdr3_aa: CASSLSMPGDTEAFF

clone_size: .
d_call: TRBD2
v_call: TRBV9
j_call: TRBJ2-3
cdr3_nt: TGTGCCAGCAGCGTAGAGCCCCGGGGGGGAGATACGCAGTATTTT
cdr3_aa: CASSVEPRGGDTQYF

clone_size: .
d_call: TRBD1
v_call: TRBV4-3
j_call: TRBJ1-3
cdr3_nt: TGCGCCAGCAGCCAATTAATAGGGACAGGGCGTGGAAACACCATATATTTT
cdr3_aa: CASSQLIGTGRGNTIYF

clone_size: .
d_call: .
v_call: TRBV21-1
j_call: TRBJ1-6
cdr3_nt: TGTGCCAGCAGCACCAGACAGGGAGACAGGTCACCCCTCCACTTT
cdr3_aa: CASSTRQGDRSPLHF

clone_size: .
d_call: .
v_call: TRBV12-3/TRBV12-4
j_call: TRBJ1-1
cdr3_nt: TGTGCCAGCAGCCCAATGGGGCGGGGGGAGGCTTTCTTT
cdr3_aa: CASSPMGRGEAFF

clone_size: .
d_call: .
v_call: TRBV13
j_call: TRBJ2-3
cdr3_nt: TGTGCCAGCAGCCCTGAGGGGGGGGTTAGCACAGATACGCAGTATTTT
cdr3_aa: CASSPEGGVSTDTQYF

clone_size: .
d_call: TRBD1
v_call: TRBV28
j_call: TRBJ1-1
cdr3_nt: TGTGCCAGCAGTTCTCCCGGGACAGGGGGAACTGAAGCTTTCTTT
cdr3_aa: CASSSPGTGGTEAFF

clone_size: once
d_call: .
v_call: TRBV30
j_call: TRBJ1-5
cdr3_nt: TGTGCCTGGGGCGGGACAACTCGCAATCAGCCCCAGCATTTT
cdr3_aa: CAWGGTTRNQPQHF

clone_size: .
d_call: .
v_call: TRBV27
j_call: TRBJ2-7
cdr3_nt: TGTGCCAGCAGTTTAACAGTCCTTAACGGGGCCTACGAGCAGTACTTC
cdr3_aa: CASSLTVLNGAYEQYF

clone_size: .
d_call: TRBD2
v_call: TRBV14
j_call: TRBJ2-1
cdr3_nt: TGTGCCAGCAGCCAAGAAAGGAAGGCGGGAGGCGGGGGTGAGCAGTTCTTC
cdr3_aa: CASSQERKAGGGGEQFF

clone_size: .
d_call: TRBD2
v_call: TRBV19
j_call: TRBJ2-1
cdr3_nt: TGTGCCAGTAAAGTACTAGCGGGAGTGAATGAGCAGTTCTTC
cdr3_aa: CASKVLAGVNEQFF

clone_size: .
d_call: TRBD1
v_call: TRBV3-1/TRBV3-2
j_call: TRBJ1-6
cdr3_nt: TGTGCCAGCAGCACCCGGGACAGGGTGTCCTATAATTCACCCCTCCACTTT
cdr3_aa: CASSTRDRVSYNSPLHF

clone_size: .
d_call: .
v_call: TRBV9
j_call: TRBJ2-5
cdr3_nt: TGTGCCAGCAGCGTAGCAGGAGGGTGGGAGACCCAGTACTTC
cdr3_aa: CASSVAGGWETQYF

clone_size: .
d_call: .
v_call: TRBV27
j_call: TRBJ1-4
cdr3_nt: TGTGCCAGCAGTCCCACGGCAGGGGAATATGAAAAACTGTTTTTT
cdr3_aa: CASSPTAGEYEKLFF

clone_size: .
d_call: TRBD2
v_call: TRBV4-2
j_call: TRBJ2-3
cdr3_nt: TGTGCCAGCAGCAAAGATCCTAGCGGGGGGGTCGCGAATACGCAGTATTTT
cdr3_aa: CASSKDPSGGVANTQYF

clone_size: .
d_call: TRBD2
v_call: TRBV5-1
j_call: TRBJ2-5
cdr3_nt: TGCGCCAGCAGAGCGGGAGGGAGAGAAGAGACCCAGTACTTC
cdr3_aa: CASRAGGREETQYF

clone_size: .
d_call: .
v_call: TRBV12-3/TRBV12-4
j_call: TRBJ1-5
cdr3_nt: TGTGCCAGCAGTTTATTAAATCAGCCCCAGCATTTT
cdr3_aa: CASSLLNQPQHF

clone_size: .
d_call: .
v_call: TRBV6-1
j_call: TRBJ1-2
cdr3_nt: TGTGCCAGCAGTGAACGGGGGGTGATCTATGGCTACACCTTC
cdr3_aa: CASSERGVIYGYTF

clone_size: few
d_call: .
v_call: TRBV7-2
j_call: TRBJ1-1
cdr3_nt: TGTGCCAGCAGCTTACCAGAGAACACTGAAGCTTTCTTT
cdr3_aa: CASSLPENTEAFF

clone_size: .
d_call: TRBD1
v_call: TRBV27
j_call: TRBJ1-5
cdr3_nt: TGTGCCAGCAGCCCTCTGACAGGGGTCTATTTAGATCAGCCCCAGCATTTT
cdr3_aa: CASSPLTGVYLDQPQHF

clone_size: .
d_call: .
v_call: TRBV28
j_call: TRBJ1-6
cdr3_nt: TGTGCCAGCAGTTTTGGGATCCCGCGACAGGTCTATAATTCACCCCTCCACTTT
cdr3_aa: CASSFGIPRQVYNSPLHF

clone_size: .
d_call: .
v_call: TRBV12-3/TRBV12-4
j_call: TRBJ2-3
cdr3_nt: TGTGCCAGCAGTGACAGGTGGGCAGATACGCAGTATTTT
cdr3_aa: CASSDRWADTQYF

clone_size: .
d_call: .
v_call: TRBV4-2
j_call: TRBJ1-4
cdr3_nt: TGTGCCAGCAGCCAAGGGGGGGGGACTAATGAAAAACTGTTTTTT
cdr3_aa: CASSQGGGTNEKLFF

clone_size: .
d_call: .
v_call: TRBV7-9
j_call: TRBJ2-5
cdr3_nt: TGTGCCAGCAGCTCCACGGGGGTTACGCAAGAGACCCAGTACTTC
cdr3_aa: CASSSTGVTQETQYF

clone_size: .
d_call: .
v_call: TRBV25-1
j_call: TRBJ2-5
cdr3_nt: TGTGCCAGCAGTGAACCTCACAGGGTTGAGCAAGAGACCCAGTACTTC
cdr3_aa: CASSEPHRVEQETQYF

clone_size: .
d_call: .
v_call: TRBV21-1
j_call: TRBJ2-7
cdr3_nt: TGTGCCAGCAGCAAACGTTCCAGTTTCTACGAGCAGTACTTC
cdr3_aa: CASSKRSSFYEQYF

clone_size: .
d_call: TRBD2
v_call: TRBV6-5
j_call: TRBJ2-3
cdr3_nt: TGTGCCAGCAGTTACTTTCCGGGAGGCCCCACAGATACGCAGTATTTT
cdr3_aa: CASSYFPGGPTDTQYF